What follows are 23 T cell receptor beta chains derived from one specimen sequenced in a study of response to subunit inactivated influenza vaccine. Using its own MiXCR run on the RT-PCR reads, TCRdb lists one record per CDR3 protein. Counted here are about 830,000 distinct CDR3 sequences, around a sixth occurring once; the ten biggest clones make up approximately 10%. Sample: PBMCs from blood, taken more than 4 days after vaccination. These receptors were obtained from a man between 45 and 60 years old who received an inactivated influenza vaccine.

This clonotype was seen more than once but under ten times. This chain connects TRBV12-3 or TRBV12-4 to TRBJ2-2; the D is unclear. Trimming cost V 5 bases and J 6 bases, with 7 bases left between them. This CDR3 is 12 amino acids long. The chain's CDR3 is CASSRIPGELFF. The CDR3 coding sequence is TGTGCCAGCAGTAGAATCCCCGGGGAGCTGTTTTTT.

This clonotype has more than one count but fewer than ten. The rearrangement uses TRBV7-9 and TRBJ1-1; 7 bases are a match to TRBD1. Germline-derived CDR1 and CDR2 are SEHNR and FQNEAQ (reference sequence). V was clipped by 5 bases and J by 0 bases; unmatched bases: 9. This CDR3 has 16 amino acids. As DNA, the CDR3 is TGTGCCAGCAGCCCAAACAGGGGATCCATGAACACTGAAGCTTTCTTT. Encoded protein: CASSPNRGSMNTEAFF.

This clonotype was observed at least ten times. The chain combines TRBV7-6 with TRBJ1-1; D is ambiguous. The germline CDR1 and CDR2 sequences are SGHVS and FNYEAQ. Between the trimmed V and J ends, which lost 5 bases and 0 bases, there was a span of 7 bases. CDR3 length: 13 residues. Written as DNA, the CDR3 is TGTGCCAGCAGCGCAGACCTGAACACTGAAGCTTTCTTT. Translated, it gives CASSADLNTEAFF.

The genes are TRBV3-1 and TRBJ1-2; D is possibly TRBD1 (5 bases). Germline lookup yields CDR1 LGHDT and CDR2 YNNKEL (reference sequence). The CDR3 has 14 amino acids. The V end lost 1 base, the J end lost 5 bases, and 11 bases lay between the germline ends. This CDR3 is CASSQAGFVYGYTF. The DNA for the CDR3 is TGTGCCAGCAGCCAAGCAGGGTTCGTGTATGGCTACACCTTC. The whole variable domain, remainder taken from reference TRBV3-1 and TRBJ1-2, is DTAVSQTPKYLVTQMGNDKSIKCEQNLGHDTMYWYKQDSKKFLKIMFSYNNKELIINETVPNRFSPKSPDKAHLNLHINSLELGDSAVYFCASSQAGFVYGYTFGSGTRLTVV.

The chain couples TRBV20-1 to TRBJ1-5; D gene unclear. Per the germline V gene, CDR1 is DFQATT and CDR2 is SNEGSKA (reference sequence). This CDR3 is built from 12 residues. Trimming left V 6 bases short and J 6 bases short, with 12 bases between. The CDR3 DNA sequence: TGCAGTGCCAGTGGTGGCGGTCAGCCCCAGCATTTT. It encodes CSASGGGQPQHF.

This chain connects TRBV5-1 to TRBJ2-5; D is possibly TRBD2 (7 bases). Germline CDR1 is SGHRS and CDR2 is YFSETQ. The germline V and J ends were trimmed by 4 bases and 4 bases, with 20 bases remaining between them. There are 16 residues in the CDR3. CDR3 sequence reads: CASSPVAGAGGETQYF. The CDR3 nucleotides read TGCGCCAGCAGCCCGGTGGCGGGGGCTGGAGGAGAGACCCAGTACTTC.

This clonotype was seen a few times. This rearrangement joins TRBV3-1 to TRBJ2-1; maybe TRBD1 (6 bases). V gave up 4 bases and J gave up 0 bases, with 13 bases separating them. The germline V gene has CDR1 LGHDT and CDR2 YNNKEL (reference sequence). The CDR3 is made up of 16 amino acids. The CDR3 sequence: CASSPTGTPSYNEQFF. The CDR3, as DNA: TGTGCCAGCAGCCCGACCGGGACACCCTCCTACAATGAGCAGTTCTTC.

The rearrangement links TRBV20-1 to TRBJ2-5; no definite D call. V was pared by 5 bases and J by 5 bases, with 12 bases between. In germline, CDR1 is DFQATT, CDR2 SNEGSKA (reference sequence). The CDR3 consists of 12 residues. The chain's CDR3 is CSADHQRETQYF. CDR3 DNA sequence: TGCAGTGCTGACCACCAGCGTGAGACCCAGTACTTC.

The rearrangement uses TRBV4-3 and TRBJ1-1; no firm D call. Trimming took off 0 bases at V and 5 bases at J, with 13 bases between the two ends. Germline loops: CDR1 LGHNA, CDR2 YSLEER. The CDR3 length is 15 residues. CDR3 loop: CASSQDGPTGTEAFF. The CDR3 nucleotides are TGCGCCAGCAGCCAAGATGGACCCACGGGGACTGAAGCTTTCTTT.

This clonotype turned up a few times. The chain has TRBV24-1 and TRBJ1-2, with D unresolved. The V end lost 9 bases, the J end lost 4 bases, and 11 bases lay between the germline ends. This CDR3 contains 12 residues. CDR1 KGHDR and CDR2 SFDVKD come from the germline V gene. The CDR3 bases are TGTGCCACCCCCCCAATAGGCTATGGCTACACCTTC. Its protein is CATPPIGYGYTF.

Regarding this clonotype: This sequence may be a read error, since a much larger clone differs from it by one base. The chain has TRBV7-8 and TRBJ1-5, with D unresolved. The end of the DNA aligns better with TRBJ2-3, so the J call may be wrong. This CDR3 is 14 amino acids long. In germline, CDR1 is SGHVS, CDR2 FQNEAQ. The CDR3 protein is CASSLASGNQPQYF. CDR3 sequence (DNA): TGTGCCAGCAGCTTAGCGTCGGGTAATCAGCCCCAGTATTTT.

The chain employs TRBV6-2 or TRBV6-3 and TRBJ2-3; D might be TRBD2 (6 bases). The CDR3 consists of 16 residues. Trimming pared 6 bases from V and 9 bases from J, leaving 25 bases between. CDR1 MNHEY and CDR2 SVGEGT come from the germline V gene. CDR3 protein: CASRRGRHYSGSTQYF. The CDR3, as DNA: TGTGCCAGCAGACGAGGACGACACTATAGCGGTTCAACGCAGTATTTT.

This clonotype has just a few counts. The genes are TRBV29-1 and TRBJ1-1; no clear D. The CDR3 has 12 amino acids. Germline CDR1 SQVTM, CDR2 ANQGSEA. The V end was cut by 4 bases, the J end by 1 base, with 7 bases between. CDR3 sequence: CSVGHENTEAFF. In nucleotides, the CDR3 is TGCAGCGTTGGACACGAGAACACTGAAGCTTTCTTT.

The chain uses TRBV12-3 or TRBV12-4 and TRBJ1-6; D might be TRBD1 (6 bases). The CDR3 is 15 amino acids. V gave up 4 bases and J gave up 8 bases, with 15 bases separating them. CDR3 loop: CASSYGGTPYSPLHF. CDR3 bases: TGTGCCAGCAGTTACGGGGGGACACCTTATTCACCCCTCCACTTT.

This chain joins TRBV5-1 and TRBJ2-5, with D possibly TRBD1 on 5 matching bases. Trimming removed 2 bases from V and 2 bases from J, with 10 bases in between. Germline CDR1 and CDR2: SGHRS and YFSETQ. The CDR3 loop spans 14 amino acids. CDR3 DNA sequence: TGCGCCAGCAGCTTACAGGAACCTCAAGAGACCCAGTACTTC. Amino acid sequence: CASSLQEPQETQYF.

This clonotype was seen only a few times. The rearrangement uses TRBV5-1 and TRBJ2-7; 9 bases line up with TRBD2. CDR3 length: 15 amino acids. Germline values: CDR1 SGHRS, CDR2 YFSETQ. Trimming removed 3 bases from V and 2 bases from J; junction bases left unmatched: 6. CDR3 loop: CASSSSGETTYEQYF. The CDR3, as DNA: TGCGCCAGCAGCTCTAGCGGGGAAACCACCTACGAGCAGTACTTC.

The rearrangement joins TRBV5-5 to TRBJ2-7; 8 bases map to TRBD1. After removal of 3 bases from V and 5 bases from J, the junction contained 7 bases not matched to a gene. Germline V CDR1 and CDR2: SGHKS, YYEKEE (reference sequence). The CDR3 is made up of 14 amino acids. CDR3 in amino acids: CASSYRDRHHEQYF. The CDR3 DNA is TGTGCCAGCAGCTACCGGGACAGGCACCACGAGCAGTACTTC.

This clonotype was picked up many times. The chain combines TRBV12-3 or TRBV12-4 with TRBJ2-5; perhaps TRBD1 as D (6 bases). The CDR3 loop spans 13 amino acids. Trimming removed 8 bases from V and 5 bases from J, with 15 bases in between. For the CDR3, the DNA is TGTGCCAGCCGCAGAGCAGGGGTGGAGACCCAGTACTTC. Translation gives CASRRAGVETQYF.

This clonotype was seen a handful of times. This sequence joins TRBV18 and TRBJ2-1; D not resolved. The germline V and J ends were trimmed by 6 bases and 5 bases, with 11 bases remaining between them. Germline loops: CDR1 KGHSH, CDR2 LQKENI. The CDR3 loop spans 13 amino acids. CDR3 amino acids: CASSSAGHNEQFF. The CDR3 nucleotides read TGTGCCAGCTCCTCGGCCGGGCACAATGAGCAGTTCTTC.

This clonotype has ten or more counts. Here the CDR3 reads CASSLVVASRSTDTQYF. CDR3 in DNA: TGTGCCAGCAGCTTAGTCGTGGCTAGTCGCAGCACAGATACGCAGTATTTT. V usage is TRBV7-2 and J usage is TRBJ2-3, with unresolved D. Trimming took off 1 base at V and 0 bases at J, with 14 bases between the two ends. This CDR3 contains 17 residues. Germline V gives CDR1 SGHTA, CDR2 FQGNSA.

V and J are TRBV20-1 and TRBJ2-7, with TRBD1 identical over 8 bases. The CDR3 contains 15 residues. Germline-derived CDR1 and CDR2 are DFQATT and SNEGSKA (reference sequence). The ends lost 0 bases at V and 0 bases at J; junction bases unmatched: 4. The CDR3 DNA reads as TGCAGTGCTAGAGATGAAGGGACAGGCTCCTACGAGCAGTACTTC. Amino acid sequence: CSARDEGTGSYEQYF.

The chain uses TRBV14 and TRBJ2-3; a weak D match, TRBD2 (5 bases). Germline-derived CDR1 and CDR2 are SGHDN and FVKESK. CDR3 length equals 14 residues. Between the trimmed V and J ends, which lost 1 base and 8 bases, there was a span of 13 bases. CDR3 amino acids: CASSQGGYSRTQYF. CDR3 coding DNA: TGTGCCAGCAGCCAAGGAGGGTACTCCCGTACGCAGTATTTT.

This clonotype came up a few times. The J gene is TRBJ1-5, the V gene TRBV4-3; unclear D gene. V lost 0 bases and J lost 1, with 4 bases in between. This CDR3 spans 14 amino acids. Germline assignment: CDR1 LGHNA and CDR2 YSLEER. The CDR3 sequence is CASSQEQSNQPQHF. The CDR3 region has the DNA TGCGCCAGCAGCCAAGAGCAGAGCAATCAGCCCCAGCATTTT.